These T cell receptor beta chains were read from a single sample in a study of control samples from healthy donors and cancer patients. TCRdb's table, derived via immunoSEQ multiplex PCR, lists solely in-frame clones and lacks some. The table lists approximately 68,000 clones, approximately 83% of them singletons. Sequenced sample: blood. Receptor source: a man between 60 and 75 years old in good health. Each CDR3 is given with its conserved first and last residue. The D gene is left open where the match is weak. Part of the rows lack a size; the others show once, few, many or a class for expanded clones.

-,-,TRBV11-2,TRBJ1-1,CASSPRQAGTEAFF,TGTGCCAGCAGCCCTAGACAGGCTGGCACTGAAGCTTTCTTT
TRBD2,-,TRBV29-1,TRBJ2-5,CSVAGGTSGIRTQYF,TGCAGCGTTGCGGGGGGGACTAGCGGAATTCGGACCCAGTACTTC
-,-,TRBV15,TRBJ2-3,CATSREGGSTDTQYF,TGTGCCACCAGCAGAGAAGGGGGAAGCACAGATACGCAGTATTTT
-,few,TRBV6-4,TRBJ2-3,CASSIDKPQRRTDTQYF,TGTGCCAGCAGTATAGACAAGCCTCAACGACGCACAGATACGCAGTATTTT
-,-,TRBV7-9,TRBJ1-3,CASSLVGSDTIYF,TGTGCCAGCAGCTTAGTTGGGTCGGACACCATATATTTT
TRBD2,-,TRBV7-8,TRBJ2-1,CASSLASGSNEQFF,TGTGCCAGCAGCTTAGCTAGCGGGAGCAATGAGCAGTTCTTC
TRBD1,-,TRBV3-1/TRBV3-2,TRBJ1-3,CASSQTGTVGNTIYF,TGTGCCAGCAGCCAGACAGGGACAGTTGGAAACACCATATATTTT
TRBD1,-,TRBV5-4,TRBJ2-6,CASSPPGQGALAGANVLTF,TGTGCCAGCAGCCCCCCGGGACAGGGGGCGCTGGCTGGGGCCAACGTCCTGACTTTC
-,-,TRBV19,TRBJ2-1,CASSIGLGPLVGEQFF,TGTGCCAGTAGTATTGGATTAGGACCCTTGGTGGGTGAGCAGTTCTTC
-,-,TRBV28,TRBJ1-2,CASTHRSGRNYGYTF,TGTGCCAGCACCCATAGGTCCGGGCGGAACTATGGCTACACCTTC
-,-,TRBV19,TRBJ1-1,CASSPRAVMNTEAFF,TGTGCCAGTAGTCCCCGGGCAGTCATGAACACTGAAGCTTTCTTT
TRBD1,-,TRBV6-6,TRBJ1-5,CASRTGQGGIQPQHF,TGTGCCAGCAGGACTGGACAGGGGGGAATTCAGCCCCAGCATTTT
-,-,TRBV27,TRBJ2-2,CASSLRGVRGNLGELFF,TGTGCCAGCAGTTTACGTGGGGTTAGGGGGAACCTCGGGGAGCTGTTTTTT
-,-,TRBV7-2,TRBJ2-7,CASSLDRTVDYEQYF,TGTGCCAGCAGCTTAGACAGGACCGTGGATTACGAGCAGTACTTC
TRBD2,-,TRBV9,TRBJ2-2,CASSPRSGRGVGELFF,TGTGCCAGCAGCCCCCGCTCCGGGAGGGGGGTCGGGGAGCTGTTTTTT
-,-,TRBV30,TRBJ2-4,CAWSRPVGVPAKNIQYF,TGTGCCTGGAGCCGACCCGTCGGGGTTCCGGCCAAAAACATTCAGTACTTC
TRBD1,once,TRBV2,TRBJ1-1,CASSWDRAEAFF,TGTGCCAGCAGTTGGGACAGGGCTGAAGCTTTCTTT
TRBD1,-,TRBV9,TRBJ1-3,CASSEPRKQGAGNTIYF,TGTGCCAGCAGCGAGCCAAGAAAACAGGGGGCTGGAAACACCATATATTTT
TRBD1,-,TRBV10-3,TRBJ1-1,CAIKPVDRANTEAFF,TGTGCCATCAAGCCCGTCGACAGGGCGAACACTGAAGCTTTCTTT
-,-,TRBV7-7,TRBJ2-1,CASSLALGGTSSYNEQFF,TGTGCCAGCAGCTTAGCCCTGGGGGGAACGAGCTCCTACAATGAGCAGTTCTTC
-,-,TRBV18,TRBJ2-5,CASSRSGQETQYF,TGTGCCAGCTCACGGAGCGGACAAGAGACCCAGTACTTC
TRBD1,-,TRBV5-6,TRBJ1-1,CASSLRTGAEAFF,TGTGCCAGCAGCCTAAGGACAGGAGCTGAAGCTTTCTTT
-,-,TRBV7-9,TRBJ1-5,CASSHRGSNQPQHF,TGTGCCAGCAGCCACCGGGGGAGCAATCAGCCCCAGCATTTT
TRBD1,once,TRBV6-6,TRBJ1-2,CASRTGGDYGYTF,TGTGCCAGCAGGACAGGGGGCGACTATGGCTACACCTTC
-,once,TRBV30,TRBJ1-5,CAWSVQGYQPQHF,TGTGCCTGGAGTGTACAGGGCTATCAGCCCCAGCATTTT
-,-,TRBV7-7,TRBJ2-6,CASSPGAGGHVLTF,TGTGCCAGCAGCCCGGGGGCAGGGGGGCACGTCCTGACTTTC
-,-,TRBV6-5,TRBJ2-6,CASRRASGANVLTF,TGTGCCAGTCGGCGGGCCTCTGGGGCCAACGTCCTGACTTTC
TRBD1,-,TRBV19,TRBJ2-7,CASSHGAGTAYEQYF,TGTGCCAGTAGCCATGGGGCCGGGACAGCCTACGAGCAGTACTTC
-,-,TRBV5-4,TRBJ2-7,CASSFGGTYEQYF,TGTGCCAGCAGCTTCGGCGGGACCTACGAGCAGTACTTC
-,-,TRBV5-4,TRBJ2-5,CASSLEVATQETQYF,TGTGCCAGCAGCTTGGAGGTCGCGACACAAGAGACCCAGTACTTC
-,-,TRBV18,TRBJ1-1,CASRGGHTEAFF,TGTGCCAGCAGAGGGGGGCACACTGAAGCTTTCTTT
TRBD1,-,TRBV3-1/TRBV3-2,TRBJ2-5,CASSQAHRGTVETQYF,TGTGCCAGCAGCCAAGCCCACAGGGGGACAGTAGAGACCCAGTACTTC
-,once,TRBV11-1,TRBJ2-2,CASNPGTPTGELFF,TGTGCCAGCAACCCCGGGACTCCAACCGGGGAGCTGTTTTTT
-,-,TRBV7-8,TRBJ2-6,CASSLLGSSGANVLTF,TGTGCCAGCAGCTTATTAGGGAGCTCTGGGGCCAACGTCCTGACTTTC
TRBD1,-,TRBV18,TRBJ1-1,CASSHQSGGMGTEAFF,TGTGCCAGCTCACACCAGTCAGGGGGCATGGGCACTGAAGCTTTCTTT